These T cell receptor beta chains were read from a single sample in a study of shared clonotypes between healthy human individuals. Only in-frame clones appear in the TCRdb table, and some are missing; sequencing was by immunoSEQ multiplex PCR. The data show millions of clones, 85% to 95% seen once. Material for sequencing was naive CD4+ T cells from PBMCs. These receptors were taken from a man between 18 and 35 years old in good health. Some clones in this sample may be carry-over from other donors' samples. Each CDR3 is given with its conserved first and last residue. A D gene is named only where the DNA matches it firmly. Clone size is shown for a subset of rows, as once, few, many or a class of expanded clone.

v_call	j_call	d_call	clone_size	cdr3_nt	cdr3_aa
TRBV5-1	TRBJ1-1	.	.	TGCGCCAGCAGCAATGGAGGTCGGCCGAACACTGAAGCTTTCTTT	CASSNGGRPNTEAFF
TRBV7-2	TRBJ1-2	.	.	TGTGCCAGCAGCCCAAACGAGGAGAACTATGGCTACACCTTC	CASSPNEENYGYTF
TRBV2	TRBJ2-7	TRBD1	.	TGTGCCAGCAGAGCTCCGAGACAGGGGGGTAACGAGCAGTACTTC	CASRAPRQGGNEQYF
TRBV5-6	TRBJ2-4	TRBD1	.	TGTGCCAGCAGCTCGCCCGGGACAGGGGTAACCAAAAACATTCAGTACTTC	CASSSPGTGVTKNIQYF
TRBV4-3	TRBJ1-1	.	.	TGCGCCAGCAGCCACCCTCAGGCGGCTGCTGAAGCTTTCTTT	CASSHPQAAAEAFF
TRBV6-1	TRBJ2-7	TRBD1	.	TGTGCCAGCAGTGTGTCCGGGACAGGGGACCATTACGAGCAGTACTTC	CASSVSGTGDHYEQYF
TRBV19	TRBJ2-1	TRBD2	.	TGTGCCAGTAGTATAGATCTGAGGCCTAGCGGGAAAAATGAGCAGTTCTTC	CASSIDLRPSGKNEQFF
TRBV5-1	TRBJ1-1	.	.	TGCGCCAGCAGATCGAATGCGCGGGACACTGAAGCTTTCTTT	CASRSNARDTEAFF
TRBV5-1	TRBJ2-3	.	.	TGCGCCAGCAGCGGGGGGTTAGCGGTCACAGATACGCAGTATTTT	CASSGGLAVTDTQYF
TRBV5-1	TRBJ2-7	.	.	TGCGCCAGCAGCGAGGGACAAGCGTACGAGCAGTACTTC	CASSEGQAYEQYF
TRBV28	TRBJ1-5	TRBD1	.	TGTGCCAGCAGTCCCGGTGACAGGGGGGACTCGCCCCAGCATTTT	CASSPGDRGDSPQHF
TRBV9	TRBJ1-2	TRBD1	few	TGTGCCAGCAGCGCGGGACAGGGTGACTATGGCTACACCTTC	CASSAGQGDYGYTF
TRBV9	TRBJ2-1	.	.	TGTGCCAGCAGCGTAGACCCGAACGAACAAGGAAATGAGCAGTTCTTC	CASSVDPNEQGNEQFF
TRBV29-1	TRBJ1-4	.	.	TGCAGCGCTAGCGGGGGGTCAACTAATGAAAAACTGTTTTTT	CSASGGSTNEKLFF
TRBV5-6	TRBJ2-1	.	.	TGTGCCAGCACCATTCGGTCCCATTCTAGGGGGCAGTTCTTC	CASTIRSHSRGQFF
TRBV7-2	TRBJ2-5	.	.	TGTGCCAGCAGCTTAAACCACCAAGAGACCCAGTACTTC	CASSLNHQETQYF
TRBV5-1	TRBJ1-4	TRBD1	.	TGCGCCAGCAACAGGGGAGAGGGTGAAAAACTGTTTTTT	CASNRGEGEKLFF
TRBV5-1	TRBJ2-3	.	once	TGCGCCAGCAGCTTGAGACAGACCCTGGGGACAGATACGCAGTATTTT	CASSLRQTLGTDTQYF
TRBV6-6	TRBJ1-1	TRBD1	.	TGTGCCAGCAGTAACGGACCACAGGGGGCAGGGGCTGAAGCTTTCTTT	CASSNGPQGAGAEAFF
TRBV7-2	TRBJ2-7	.	.	TGCGCCAGCAGCCAAGCCCTGTGGGGCGAGCAGTACTTC	CASSQALWGEQYF
TRBV4-1	TRBJ2-1	TRBD1	.	TGCGCCAGCAGCCAGGACAGGGGGCCCTACAATGAGCAGTTCTTC	CASSQDRGPYNEQFF
TRBV4-1	TRBJ1-4	.	.	TGCGCCAGCAGCCGCACCAAGGGCCCTAATGAAAAACTGTTTTTT	CASSRTKGPNEKLFF
TRBV29-1	TRBJ1-2	.	.	TGCAGCGTTGAGGTATTCAGGAGCTATGGCTACACCTTC	CSVEVFRSYGYTF
TRBV9	TRBJ1-2	TRBD1	.	TGTGCCAGCAGCAAGACGACGCAGGGGGATGGCTACACCTTC	CASSKTTQGDGYTF
TRBV29-1	TRBJ1-2	.	.	TGCAGCGTTCGAACGGGAGCTAACTATGGCTACACCTTC	CSVRTGANYGYTF
TRBV7-9	TRBJ2-7	.	.	TGTGCCAGCAGCGACCTCTCCTACGAGCAGTACTTC	CASSDLSYEQYF
TRBV7-6	TRBJ2-5	TRBD2	.	TGTGCCAGCAGCTTAGCTTTGAGCGGGAGGGCCGGGGAGACCCAGTACTTC	CASSLALSGRAGETQYF
TRBV29-1	TRBJ1-1	.	.	TGCAGCGTTGATTGGATGAACACTGAAGCTTTCTTT	CSVDWMNTEAFF
TRBV5-1	TRBJ2-2	.	.	TGCGCCAGCAGCAACCATGACAGGGCGGGGACCGGGGAGCTGTTTTTT	CASSNHDRAGTGELFF
TRBV5-4	TRBJ2-7	TRBD2	once	TGTGCCAGCAGCACCCCCCCCCTAGCGGGAGGGCCCCACGAGCAGTACTTC	CASSTPPLAGGPHEQYF
TRBV5-1	TRBJ2-7	.	.	TGCGCCAGCAGCTTGGAATACGGTGCCTACGAGCAGTACTTC	CASSLEYGAYEQYF
TRBV2	TRBJ2-5	.	.	TGTGCCAGCAATGGGGGCAGACAAGAGACCCAGTACTTC	CASNGGRQETQYF
TRBV7-9	TRBJ2-5	TRBD1	.	TGTGCCAGCAGCTTAGCGTATAGGACAGGGACGGTAGAGACCCAGTACTTC	CASSLAYRTGTVETQYF
TRBV7-9	TRBJ1-1	TRBD1	.	TGTGCCAGCAGCGTACAGGGGGGGAACACTGAAGCTTTCTTT	CASSVQGGNTEAFF
TRBV6-1	TRBJ2-3	.	.	TGTGCCAGCAGTGAAGGTACAGATACGCAGTATTTT	CASSEGTDTQYF
TRBV5-4	TRBJ2-2	TRBD2	.	TGTGCCAGCAGCGCGGGGGTGGGAAGCACCGGGGAGCTGTTTTTT	CASSAGVGSTGELFF
TRBV14	TRBJ1-2	TRBD1	.	TGTGCCAGCAGCCGGGACAGGACCTATGGCTACACCTTC	CASSRDRTYGYTF
TRBV28	TRBJ1-5	.	.	TGTGCCAGCACCTTAGACGGTAGCAATCAGCCCCAGCATTTT	CASTLDGSNQPQHF
TRBV2	TRBJ1-5	.	.	TGTGCCAGCAGTGGAACTGGAAGTGGGGACAACAATCAGCCCCAGCATTTT	CASSGTGSGDNNQPQHF
TRBV6-6	TRBJ2-7	TRBD2	.	TGTGCCAGCTCAACACTAGCGGGAGCCGGCGAGCAGTACTTC	CASSTLAGAGEQYF
TRBV7-2	TRBJ2-5	TRBD2	.	TGTGCCAGCAGCTCTCCTAGCGGGAGGGACCTTTGGACCCAGTACTTC	CASSSPSGRDLWTQYF
TRBV2	TRBJ2-7	TRBD1	.	TGTGCCAGCAGTGAATACGGACAGGGCACCTACGAGCAGTACTTC	CASSEYGQGTYEQYF
TRBV5-4	TRBJ2-2	TRBD2	.	TGTGCCAGCAGCTTGGGGACTAGGCAGAACACCGGGGAGCTGTTTTTT	CASSLGTRQNTGELFF
TRBV15	TRBJ2-1	TRBD1	.	TGTGCCACCAGTCCGGACAGGGGGAGGTGGGAGCAGTTCTTC	CATSPDRGRWEQFF
TRBV28	TRBJ2-7	TRBD1	.	TGTGCCAGCAGTTTTACCGGGACAGGGCTTTACGAGCAGTACTTC	CASSFTGTGLYEQYF
TRBV6-6	TRBJ1-5	.	.	TGTGCCAGCACAGCCGGACAGCTCAATCAGCCCCAGCATTTT	CASTAGQLNQPQHF
TRBV7-3	TRBJ2-3	.	.	TGTGCCAGCAGCCGCAAAATGTCGGGGGACGGTAGCACAGATACGCAGTATTTT	CASSRKMSGDGSTDTQYF
TRBV7-9	TRBJ1-1	.	.	TGTGCCAGCAGCTTGTGGAGGGGTTATGTCACTGAAGCTTTCTTT	CASSLWRGYVTEAFF
TRBV28	TRBJ1-1	.	.	TGTGCCAGCAGTAGGGGTCGGCGGGACACTGAAGCTTTCTTT	CASSRGRRDTEAFF
TRBV7-2	TRBJ2-3	.	.	TGTGCCAGCAGGCTAAGCGGGCGGGAAGACACAGATACGCAGTATTTT	CASRLSGREDTDTQYF
TRBV28	TRBJ1-2	.	.	TGTGCCAGCAGTTTACCTTTACCGCAAGCTAACTATGGCTACACCTTC	CASSLPLPQANYGYTF
TRBV4-1	TRBJ1-4	.	.	TGCGCCAGCAGCCCGACTCCGGAGAATGAAAAACTGTTTTTT	CASSPTPENEKLFF
TRBV18	TRBJ2-5	.	.	TGTGCCACCGGGGGACAGCCAGTGACCGGGGAGACCCAGTACTTC	CATGGQPVTGETQYF
TRBV5-1	TRBJ2-1	.	.	TGCGCCAGCAGCCGAGACCCACCTAACAATGAGCAGTTCTTC	CASSRDPPNNEQFF
TRBV7-3	TRBJ1-6	.	.	TGTGCCAGCAGCTCCTTAGTCGATTCACCCCTCCACTTT	CASSSLVDSPLHF
TRBV7-8	TRBJ2-5	TRBD1	once	TGTGCCAGCAAGGACAGGGGTAAGGAGACCCAGTACTTC	CASKDRGKETQYF
TRBV7-9	TRBJ2-2	.	.	TGTGCCAGCAGCTTACGTCTTAACACCGGGGAGCTGTTTTTT	CASSLRLNTGELFF